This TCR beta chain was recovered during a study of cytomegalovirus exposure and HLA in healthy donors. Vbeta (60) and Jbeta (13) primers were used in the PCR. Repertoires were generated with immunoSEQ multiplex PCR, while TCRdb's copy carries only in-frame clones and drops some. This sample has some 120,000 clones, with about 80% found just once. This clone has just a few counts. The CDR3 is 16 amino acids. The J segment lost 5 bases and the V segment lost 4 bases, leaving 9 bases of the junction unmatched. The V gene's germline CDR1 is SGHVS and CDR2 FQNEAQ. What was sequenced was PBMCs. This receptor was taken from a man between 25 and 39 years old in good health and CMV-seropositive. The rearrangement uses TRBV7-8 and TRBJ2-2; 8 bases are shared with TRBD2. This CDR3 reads CASSSRGAGETGELFF. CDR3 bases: TGTGCCAGCAGCTCCCGGGGAGCGGGAGAAACCGGGGAGCTGTTTTTT. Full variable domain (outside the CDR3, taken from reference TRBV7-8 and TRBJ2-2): GAGVSQSPRYKVAKRGQDVALRCDPISGHVSLFWYQQALGQGPEFLTYFQNEAQLDKSGLPSDRFFAERPEGSVSTLKIQRTQQEDSAVYLCASSSRGAGETGELFFGEGSRLTVL.